These T cell receptor beta chains were read from a single sample in a study of blood T cell repertoires in COVID-19. Method: immunoSEQ multiplex PCR; TCRdb's copy keeps in-frame clones and lacks some. The table records about 140,000 clones, almost 80% of them present only once. Sequences were obtained from PBMCs or T cells enriched from blood (not recorded which). These receptors were obtained from a woman in her 50s who had recovered from COVID-19. Each CDR3 is given with its conserved first and last residue. D genes are given only for firm matches. Size values are once, few and many counts, or a class for expanded clones, and some rows have none.

d_call clone_size j_call v_call cdr3_aa cdr3_nt
NA few TRBJ1-3 TRBV4-2 CASSSQSSGQISGNTIYF TGTGCCAGCAGCTCCCAAAGTTCCGGACAGATATCTGGAAACACCATATATTTT
TRBD1 many TRBJ2-7 TRBV5-1 CASSLNRGTHEQYF TGCGCCAGCAGCTTGAACAGGGGGACCCACGAGCAGTACTTC
TRBD1 NA TRBJ1-5 TRBV7-9 CASSWSGSGGWQPQHF TGTGCCAGCAGCTGGAGCGGGTCAGGGGGCTGGCAGCCCCAGCATTTT
NA NA TRBJ1-1 TRBV19 CASSIAPTVGTEAFF TGTGCCAGTAGTATAGCCCCGACAGTCGGCACTGAAGCTTTCTTT
TRBD1 NA TRBJ2-4 TRBV28 CASKSGQPKLAKNIQYF TGTGCCAGCAAGTCGGGACAGCCTAAACTAGCCAAAAACATTCAGTACTTC
NA NA TRBJ2-3 TRBV27 CASSSLIVDTQYF TGTGCCAGCAGTTCTTTAATTGTGGATACGCAGTATTTT
NA NA TRBJ1-2 TRBV27 CASSSDPLQGSNYGYTF TGTGCCAGCAGTTCGGATCCTCTTCAGGGTAGTAACTATGGCTACACCTTC
NA few TRBJ1-2 TRBV28 CASREGIANYGYTF TGTGCCAGCAGAGAGGGAATAGCTAACTATGGCTACACCTTC
NA NA TRBJ2-1 TRBV5-6 CASSPGTGEQFF TGTGCCAGCAGCCCGGGTACGGGTGAGCAGTTCTTC
NA NA TRBJ2-7 TRBV3-1/TRBV3-2 CASSQEKLYEQYF TGTGCCAGCAGCCAAGAGAAGCTCTACGAGCAGTACTTC
TRBD2 few TRBJ2-2 TRBV7-7 CASSASSGRAATGELFF TGTGCCAGCAGCGCTTCTAGCGGGAGGGCCGCGACCGGGGAGCTGTTTTTT
NA NA TRBJ1-6 TRBV30 CAWSVSGRNSPLHF TGTGCCTGGAGTGTCAGCGGAAGAAATTCACCCCTCCACTTT
NA NA TRBJ2-7 TRBV3-1/TRBV3-2 CASSQARVGGLGEQYF TGTGCCAGCAGCCAGGCCCGGGTTGGGGGGTTGGGCGAGCAGTACTTC
TRBD1 NA TRBJ2-7 TRBV4-1 CASSLPGQGLEQYF TGCGCCAGCAGCCTTCCGGGACAGGGTCTCGAGCAGTACTTC
NA NA TRBJ1-3 TRBV7-8 CASSAQGISGNTIYF TGTGCCAGCAGCGCACAGGGTATCTCTGGAAACACCATATATTTT
TRBD1 NA TRBJ1-5 TRBV5-6 CASSRTGEVRQPQHF TGTGCCAGCAGCCGGACAGGGGAGGTTAGACAGCCCCAGCATTTT
TRBD1 NA TRBJ1-5 TRBV2 CASNTGDQPQHF TGTGCCAGCAATACAGGGGATCAGCCCCAGCATTTT
TRBD1 NA TRBJ2-2 TRBV10-3 CAISAGQGASNTGELFF TGTGCCATCAGTGCTGGACAGGGGGCGTCGAACACCGGGGAGCTGTTTTTT
NA NA TRBJ2-2 TRBV5-1 CASSLGRQGGELFF TGCGCCAGCAGCTTGGGCAGGCAAGGCGGGGAGCTGTTTTTT
TRBD2 NA TRBJ2-7 TRBV4-1 CASSQGSSGGYEQYF TGCGCCAGCAGCCAAGGGTCTAGCGGGGGCTACGAGCAGTACTTC
NA NA TRBJ1-1 TRBV28 CASSPPGMNTEAFF TGTGCCAGCAGTCCCCCCGGGATGAACACTGAAGCTTTCTTT
NA NA TRBJ2-1 TRBV28 CASSFGERLGSYNEQFF TGTGCCAGCAGCTTCGGGGAGCGGTTGGGGTCCTACAATGAGCAGTTCTTC
TRBD1 NA TRBJ1-3 TRBV27 CASSSAGQTGNTIYF TGTGCCAGCAGTTCCGCGGGACAGACTGGAAACACCATATATTTT
NA NA TRBJ2-7 TRBV7-3 CASSLTSGSIYEQYF TGTGCCAGCAGCTTAACGTCGGGATCAATCTACGAGCAGTACTTC
TRBD1 NA TRBJ2-2 TRBV4-2 CASSRNPGGDTGELFF TGTGCCAGCAGCCGGAATCCAGGGGGCGACACCGGGGAGCTGTTTTTT
NA NA TRBJ1-4 TRBV5-1 CASSRQLGANEKLFF TGCGCCAGCAGCCGCCAGTTGGGGGCAAATGAAAAACTGTTTTTT
NA NA TRBJ2-1 TRBV18 CASSPGTAGTSNEQFF TGTGCCAGCTCACCGGGGACAGCCGGGACTAGCAATGAGCAGTTCTTC
TRBD2 NA TRBJ2-3 TRBV2 CASLAGTQYF TGTGCCAGTTTAGCGGGAACGCAGTATTTT
NA NA TRBJ2-4 TRBV5-5 CASSSVRGVDIQYF TGTGCCAGCAGCTCCGTTAGGGGTGTGGACATTCAGTACTTC
NA few TRBJ2-7 TRBV20-1 CSASLGAGGSSYEQYF TGCAGTGCTAGTTTAGGGGCCGGGGGTAGCTCCTACGAGCAGTACTTC
NA NA TRBJ2-4 TRBV29-1 CSVREWGNIQYF TGCAGCGTTCGGGAGTGGGGAAACATTCAGTACTTC
NA NA TRBJ2-7 TRBV7-2 CASSSRQAHRAEQYF TGTGCCAGCAGCTCCAGACAAGCCCACAGGGCAGAGCAGTACTTC
TRBD2 few TRBJ2-3 TRBV28 CASSSPGLAGTDTQYF TGTGCCAGCAGTTCACCGGGACTAGCGGGCACAGATACGCAGTATTTT
NA many TRBJ1-3 TRBV2 CASSLAGRSLSGNTIYF TGTGCCAGCAGTCTGGCAGGGCGCTCCCTCTCTGGAAACACCATATATTTT
NA NA TRBJ2-2 TRBV14 CASSLRRSATGELFF TGTGCCAGCAGCCTGAGGAGATCTGCGACCGGGGAGCTGTTTTTT
NA NA TRBJ2-3 TRBV4-1 CASSLLLRGTDTQYF TGCGCCAGCAGCCTCTTATTGCGGGGCACAGATACGCAGTATTTT
TRBD1 NA TRBJ1-4 TRBV28 CASSSPGQGARGEKLFF TGTGCCAGCAGTTCTCCGGGACAGGGGGCGCGGGGTGAAAAACTGTTTTTT
NA NA TRBJ2-1 TRBV5-8 CASSLGWVGAYNEQFF TGTGCCAGCAGCTTGGGGTGGGTGGGGGCTTACAATGAGCAGTTCTTC
NA NA TRBJ1-1 TRBV29-1 CSVGDRLNTEAFF TGCAGCGTAGGAGACAGACTGAACACTGAAGCTTTCTTT
NA NA TRBJ1-3 TRBV28 CASSLRLTSGNTIYF TGTGCCAGCAGTTTAAGACTGACCTCTGGAAACACCATATATTTT